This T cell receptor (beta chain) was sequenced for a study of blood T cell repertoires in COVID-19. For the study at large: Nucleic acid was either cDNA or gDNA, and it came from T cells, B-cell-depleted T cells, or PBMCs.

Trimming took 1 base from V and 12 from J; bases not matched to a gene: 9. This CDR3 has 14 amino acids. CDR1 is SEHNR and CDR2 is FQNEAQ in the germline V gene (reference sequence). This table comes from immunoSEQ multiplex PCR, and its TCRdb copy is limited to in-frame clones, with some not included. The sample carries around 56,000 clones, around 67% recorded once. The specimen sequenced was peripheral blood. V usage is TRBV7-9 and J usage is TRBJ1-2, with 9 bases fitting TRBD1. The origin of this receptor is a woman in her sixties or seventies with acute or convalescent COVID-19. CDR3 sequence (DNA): TGTGCCAGCAGCTTAGAGAAACAGGGGGCGAAGAACACCTTC. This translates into CASSLEKQGAKNTF.